One and the same sample provided the 18 T cell receptor beta chains below, sequenced in a study of identical twins. TCRdb redid the calling of the 5' RACE reads with MiXCR, one entry per CDR3 protein. The table records over 500,000 distinct CDR3 sequences, roughly 21% of them present only once. These same records also appear under a second study, on T cells expressing NK-cell markers.

Sequencing was carried out using CD4+ T cells sorted from blood. Receptors were obtained from a woman between 18 and 30 years old in good health.

This clonotype was counted between two and nine times. The chain recombines TRBV12-3 or TRBV12-4 with TRBJ2-7; 10 bases align to TRBD2. V was clipped by 7 bases and J by 3 bases; unmatched bases: 9. The CDR3 sequence is 15 residues long. This CDR3 is CASKREGPVVYEQYF. Written as DNA, the CDR3 is TGTGCCAGCAAGCGGGAGGGCCCCGTCGTCTACGAGCAGTACTTC.

This clonotype was detected only a few times. The chain recombines TRBV29-1 with TRBJ1-2, with unresolved D. The CDR3 has 13 amino acids. Germline CDR1 and CDR2: SQVTM and ANQGSEA. V was cut by 4 bases and J by 5 bases, with 14 bases left in between. CDR3 region: CSVGKGENYGYTF. CDR3 bases: TGCAGCGTTGGTAAGGGCGAAAATTATGGCTACACCTTC.

This clonotype showed up just a few times. The chain couples TRBV29-1 to TRBJ1-1, with unresolved D. CDR1 is SQVTM, CDR2 ANQGSEA, per germline. This CDR3 is 13 amino acids long. V lost 7 bases, J lost 1 base, and 13 bases lay in between. DNA for the CDR3: TGCAGCGCTGAGGCGGGCGCGAACACTGAAGCTTTCTTT. It encodes CSAEAGANTEAFF. The variable domain in full, with the rest retrieved from reference TRBV29-1 and TRBJ1-1, is SAVISQKPSRDICQRGTSLTIQCQVDSQVTMMFWYRQQPGQSLTLIATANQGSEATYESGFVIDKFPISRPNLTFSTLTVSNMSPEDSSIYLCSAEAGANTEAFFGQGTRLTVV.

This clonotype was counted a few times. CDR3 sequence (DNA): TGCAGTGCCCCGCCAACAGCAACTAATGAAAAACTGTTTTTT. It yields the protein CSAPPTATNEKLFF. This chain joins TRBV20-1 and TRBJ1-4; the D is unclear. This CDR3 spans 14 amino acids. V shed 6 bases and J shed 0 bases, with 11 bases lying between them. CDR1 DFQATT and CDR2 SNEGSKA come from the germline V gene (reference sequence).

This clonotype was observed a few times. J is TRBJ2-7 and V is TRBV7-8; D is uncertain. V dropped 5 bases and J dropped 6 bases, with 8 bases sitting between them. The germline V gene has CDR1 SGHVS and CDR2 FQNEAQ. The CDR3 is made up of 11 amino acids. For the CDR3, the DNA is TGTGCCAGCAGCCGTGGGATCGAGCAGTACTTC. It codes for CASSRGIEQYF.

The rearrangement joins TRBV5-1 to TRBJ1-1; no clear D. Germline values: CDR1 SGHRS, CDR2 YFSETQ. This CDR3 contains 13 residues. V was trimmed by 0 bases and J by 4 bases, leaving 7 bases between them. CDR3 sequence: CASSLGLATEAFF. The CDR3 DNA is TGCGCCAGCAGCTTGGGGCTTGCCACTGAAGCTTTCTTT.

The sample holds a few counts of this clonotype. An end of the junction differs from the germline gene, which may be a read error. DNA for the CDR3: TGTGCCAGCAGTCGGACTAGCGCTAGAGGCTTC. Translation gives CASSRTSARGF. V usage is TRBV2 and J usage is TRBJ2-7; TRBD2 agrees at 9 bases. The CDR3 totals 11 residues. The germline V gene encodes CDR1 SNHLY and CDR2 FYNNEI.

The CDR3 here is CASSLDHRVAFF. CDR3 DNA sequence: TGTGCCAGCAGCTTGGATCACAGGGTGGCTTTCTTT. The chain joins TRBV5-4 to TRBJ1-1; TRBD1 might be the D (6 bases). Trimming stripped 0 bases from V and 11 bases from J, with 11 bases between. CDR3 size: 12 residues. Looked up from germline, CDR1 is SGHNT and CDR2 is YYREEE (reference sequence). Complete variable domain (other parts from reference TRBV5-4 and TRBJ1-1): ETGVTQSPTHLIKTRGQQVTLRCSSQSGHNTVSWYQQALGQGPQFIFQYYREEENGRGNFPPRFSGLQFPNYSSELNVNALELDDSALYLCASSLDHRVAFFGQGTRLTVV.

A few counts support this clonotype. This chain joins TRBV20-1 and TRBJ2-7, with D possibly TRBD2 on 5 matching bases. There are 13 residues in the CDR3. Per germline, CDR1 DFQATT and CDR2 SNEGSKA (reference sequence). Trimming removed 3 bases from V and 4 bases from J, with 13 bases in between. CDR3 loop: CSASSGISYEQYF. Here the CDR3 DNA reads TGCAGTGCTAGTTCCGGGATTTCGTACGAGCAGTACTTC.

Here the CDR3 DNA reads TGTGCCAGCAGCAGCGGGAGGGGATACAATGAGCAGTTCTTC. Residues: CASSSGRGYNEQFF. The rearrangement uses TRBV6-1 and TRBJ2-1; 10 nucleotides align to TRBD2. The CDR3 contains 14 residues. Germline V CDR1 and CDR2: MNHNS, SASEGT. Trimming took 6 bases from V and 4 from J; bases not matched to a gene: 3.

The chain carries TRBV20-1 and TRBJ2-1; maybe TRBD2 (5 bases). This CDR3 contains 14 residues. The germline V gene encodes CDR1 DFQATT and CDR2 SNEGSKA (reference sequence). Trimming stripped 3 bases from V and 3 bases from J, with 12 bases between. The CDR3 sequence: CSARDASFYNEQFF. DNA for the CDR3: TGCAGTGCTAGGGATGCTAGCTTCTACAATGAGCAGTTCTTC.

This clonotype has more than one count but fewer than ten. V usage is TRBV7-9 and J usage is TRBJ2-7; unclear D gene. Trimming pared 4 bases from V and 7 bases from J, leaving 14 bases between. Germline V lookup: CDR1 SEHNR, CDR2 FQNEAQ (reference sequence). The CDR3 is made up of 13 amino acids. The DNA of the CDR3 is TGTGCCAGCAGCTCCGGACCCAAAAAAGAGCAGTACTTC. Translation gives CASSSGPKKEQYF.

The V call is TRBV29-1, the J call TRBJ2-3; D is ambiguous. The germline gives CDR1 SQVTM, CDR2 ANQGSEA. V was shortened by 8 bases and J by 0 bases, with 6 bases between the two germline ends. The CDR3 is 11 amino acids. The DNA for the CDR3 is TGCAGCACAACTAGCACAGATACGCAGTATTTT. It encodes CSTTSTDTQYF.

This clonotype came up a few times. The V call is TRBV11-3, the J call TRBJ2-2; 8 bases are shared with TRBD1. The CDR3 is 14 amino acids. After removal of 6 bases from V and 1 base from J, the junction contained 1 base not matched to a gene. Per germline, CDR1 SGHNT and CDR2 YENEEA. CDR3 protein: CASRGTGNTGELFF. The CDR3 DNA sequence: TGTGCCAGCAGGGGGACAGGGAACACCGGGGAGCTGTTTTTT.

This clonotype was observed a few times. The chain joins TRBV11-2 to TRBJ2-1; tentative D call: TRBD1 (5 bases). V lost 0 bases to trimming and J lost 8 bases, with 11 bases between them. This CDR3 is built from 14 residues. Germline V CDR1 and CDR2: SGHAT, FQNNGV. The CDR3 here is CASSLDRWGHEQFF. The CDR3 DNA is TGTGCCAGCAGCTTAGATCGGTGGGGCCATGAGCAGTTCTTC.

This clonotype has a handful of counts. This chain links TRBV6-5 with TRBJ2-5, with D possibly TRBD1 on 6 matching bases. This CDR3 spans 13 amino acids. The V end lost 2 bases, the J end lost 4 bases, and 8 bases lay between the germline ends. The germline gives CDR1 MNHEY, CDR2 SVGAGI. The DNA for the CDR3 is TGTGCCAGCAGTTACCGACAGGCAGAGACCCAGTACTTC. Protein sequence: CASSYRQAETQYF.

As regards this clonotype: The CDR3 end shows no conserved phenylalanine or tryptophan, and so a read error is likely. CDR3 sequence reads: CASSLGAKETQYY. DNA of the CDR3: TGTGCCAGCAGCCTCGGGGCTAAAGAGACCCAGTACTAC. The rearrangement uses TRBV7-2 and TRBJ2-5; possibly TRBD1 or TRBD2 for D (5 bases each). The germline V gene has CDR1 SGHTA and CDR2 FQGNSA. The CDR3 covers 13 residues. Trimming took 5 bases from V and 3 from J, leaving 10 bases between them.

The chain combines TRBV7-9 with TRBJ2-2, with D possibly TRBD2 on 5 matching bases. V lost 5 bases, J lost 7 bases, and 11 bases lay in between. Looked up from germline, CDR1 is SEHNR and CDR2 is FQNEAQ (reference sequence). The CDR3 is 13 amino acids. DNA for the CDR3: TGTGCCAGCAGCCTACTAGGAAACGGGGAGCTGTTTTTT. It yields the protein CASSLLGNGELFF.